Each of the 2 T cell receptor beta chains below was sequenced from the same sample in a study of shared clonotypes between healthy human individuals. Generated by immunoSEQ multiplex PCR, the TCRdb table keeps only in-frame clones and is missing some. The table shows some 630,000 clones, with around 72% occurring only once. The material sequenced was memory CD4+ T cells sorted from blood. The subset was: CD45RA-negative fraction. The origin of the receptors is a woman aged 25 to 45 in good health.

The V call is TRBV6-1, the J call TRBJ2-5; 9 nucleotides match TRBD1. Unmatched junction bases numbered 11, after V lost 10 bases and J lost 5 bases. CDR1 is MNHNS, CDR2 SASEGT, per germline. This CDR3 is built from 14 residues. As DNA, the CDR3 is TGTGCCACCAAACCGGGACAGGGAGCGGAGACCCAGTACTTC. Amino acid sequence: CATKPGQGAETQYF.

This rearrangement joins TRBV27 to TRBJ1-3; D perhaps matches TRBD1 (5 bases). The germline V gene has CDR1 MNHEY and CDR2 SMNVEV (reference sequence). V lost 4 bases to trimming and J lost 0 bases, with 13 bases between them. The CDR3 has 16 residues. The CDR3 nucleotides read TGTGCCAGCAGTTCTTTAACAGGCCCCTCTGGAAACACCATATATTTT. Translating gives CASSSLTGPSGNTIYF.